This T cell receptor (beta chain) was identified in a study of blood T cells in healthy people across ages. For the second PCR, which ran for about 7 to 11 cycles, a sample-barcoded 5' primer and a J-beta primer mix were used. All samples yielded 2.5 million or more CDR3-containing paired-end reads. TCRdb used MiXCR to reprocess the 5' RACE reads, holding one entry per CDR3 protein. The sample holds approximately 830,000 distinct CDR3 sequences, around two thirds seen once. Sequences were obtained from blood. This TCR was sampled from a man aged 30-40 years in good health.

The DNA of the CDR3 is TGTGCCAGCACCCCTACGGACAGGGTCCAAGAGACCCAGTACTTC. Translated: CASTPTDRVQETQYF. The gene calls are TRBV2 and TRBJ2-5; 8 bases line up with TRBD1. The CDR3 runs to 15 residues. Germline values: CDR1 SNHLY, CDR2 FYNNEI. Trimming took 7 bases from V and 1 from J; bases not matched to a gene: 8.